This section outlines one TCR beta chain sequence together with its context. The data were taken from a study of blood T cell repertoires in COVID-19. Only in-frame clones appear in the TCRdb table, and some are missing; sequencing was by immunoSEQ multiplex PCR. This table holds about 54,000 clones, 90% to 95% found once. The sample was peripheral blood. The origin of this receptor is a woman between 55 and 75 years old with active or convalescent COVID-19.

This chain's CDR3 is CATSRVLAGVADTQYF. In nucleotides, the CDR3 is TGTGCCACCAGCAGAGTGCTAGCGGGAGTGGCAGATACGCAGTATTTT. The chain combines TRBV15 with TRBJ2-3, with TRBD2 matching over 10 bases. With V trimmed by 1 base and J by 4 bases, 5 bases remained unmatched. Germline V CDR1 and CDR2: LNHNV, YYDKDF (reference sequence). The CDR3 contains 16 residues.